The entry below describes one TCR beta chain. Its antigen is undetermined. This sample stems from a study of vaccination and CD4 T cells after COVID-19. Across the study: Median draw time for post-COVID samples was about 100 days post-diagnosis (range 35 to 161). Cellular stimulation was performed using overlapping spike peptides derived from SARS-CoV-2, HCoV-NL63, HCoV-OC43 and HCoV-229E.

Described treatment: approximately 9-day PBMC culture with coronavirus spike peptide pools or control peptides (ViraFEST assay). Expanded clonotypes were found by TCR sequencing after peptide-pool stimulation (ViraFEST). Once obtained from cultured CD4+ T cells, the DNA was sequenced using the Oncomine TCR Beta short-read assay. TCRdb re-analysed the PCR reads in MiXCR, keeping a single row per CDR3 protein. The sample contains roughly 15,000 distinct CDR3 sequences, 40% to 60% of which appear only once. This TCR was recovered from a human donor who had recovered from COVID-19. The material sequenced was CD4+ T cells from blood, cultured in vitro, taken before SARS-CoV-2 vaccination.

CDR3 amino acids: CATSSPRPGANVLTF. CDR3 nucleotide sequence: TGTGCCACCAGCAGCCCCCGACCAGGGGCCAACGTCCTGACTTTC. J is TRBJ2-6 and V is TRBV15; the D is unclear. CDR1 is LNHNV, CDR2 YYDKDF, per germline (reference sequence). The length of the CDR3 is 15 residues. The ends were cut back, 3 bases at V and 4 bases at J, with 10 bases in the middle.